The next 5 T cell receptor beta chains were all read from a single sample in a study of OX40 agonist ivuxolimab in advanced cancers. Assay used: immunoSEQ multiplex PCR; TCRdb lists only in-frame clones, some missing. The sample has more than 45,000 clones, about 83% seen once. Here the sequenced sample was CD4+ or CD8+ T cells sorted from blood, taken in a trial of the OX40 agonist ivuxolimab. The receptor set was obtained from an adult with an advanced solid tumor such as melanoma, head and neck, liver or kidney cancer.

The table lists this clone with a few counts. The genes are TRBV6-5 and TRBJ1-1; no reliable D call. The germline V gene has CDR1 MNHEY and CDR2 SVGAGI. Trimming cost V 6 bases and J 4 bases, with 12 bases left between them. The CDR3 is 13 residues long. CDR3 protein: CASSGRPSTEAFF. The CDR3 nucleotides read TGTGCCAGCAGCGGACGGCCGAGCACTGAAGCTTTCTTT.

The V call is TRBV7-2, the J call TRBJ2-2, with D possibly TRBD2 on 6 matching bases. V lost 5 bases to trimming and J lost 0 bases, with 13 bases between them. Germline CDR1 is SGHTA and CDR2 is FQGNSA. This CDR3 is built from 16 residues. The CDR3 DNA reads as TGTGCCAGCAGCCCCCGGGTAGCGGCGAACACCGGGGAGCTGTTTTTT. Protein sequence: CASSPRVAANTGELFF.

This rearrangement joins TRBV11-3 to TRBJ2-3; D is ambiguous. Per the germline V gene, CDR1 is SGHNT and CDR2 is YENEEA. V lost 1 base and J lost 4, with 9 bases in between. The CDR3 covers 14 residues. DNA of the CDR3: TGTGCCAGCAGCTTAGTTGGGGTGGCAGATACGCAGTATTTT. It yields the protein CASSLVGVADTQYF. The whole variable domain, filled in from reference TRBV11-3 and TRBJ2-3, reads EAGVVQSPRYKIIEKKQPVAFWCNPISGHNTLYWYLQNLGQGPELLIRYENEEAVDDSQLPKDRFSAERLKGVDSTLKIQPAELGDSAVYLCASSLVGVADTQYFGPGTRLTVL.

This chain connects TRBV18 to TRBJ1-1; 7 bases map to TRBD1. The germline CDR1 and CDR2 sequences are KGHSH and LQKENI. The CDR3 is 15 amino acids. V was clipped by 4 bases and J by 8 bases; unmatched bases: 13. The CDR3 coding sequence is TGTGCCAGCTCACTTACTCAAGTCAGGGGGGTGGAAGCTTTCTTT. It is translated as CASSLTQVRGVEAFF.

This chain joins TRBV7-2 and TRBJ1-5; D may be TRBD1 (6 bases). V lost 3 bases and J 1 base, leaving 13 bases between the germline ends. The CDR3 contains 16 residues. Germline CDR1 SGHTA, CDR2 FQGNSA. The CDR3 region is CASSFGRGASNQPQHF. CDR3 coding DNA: TGTGCCAGCAGCTTTGGCCGGGGGGCGAGCAATCAGCCCCAGCATTTT. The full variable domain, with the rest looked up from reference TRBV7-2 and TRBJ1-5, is GAGVSQSPSNKVTEKGKDVELRCDPISGHTALYWYRQSLGQGLEFLIYFQGNSAPDKSGLPSDRFSAERTGGSVSTLTIQRTQQEDSAVYLCASSFGRGASNQPQHFGDGTRLSIL.